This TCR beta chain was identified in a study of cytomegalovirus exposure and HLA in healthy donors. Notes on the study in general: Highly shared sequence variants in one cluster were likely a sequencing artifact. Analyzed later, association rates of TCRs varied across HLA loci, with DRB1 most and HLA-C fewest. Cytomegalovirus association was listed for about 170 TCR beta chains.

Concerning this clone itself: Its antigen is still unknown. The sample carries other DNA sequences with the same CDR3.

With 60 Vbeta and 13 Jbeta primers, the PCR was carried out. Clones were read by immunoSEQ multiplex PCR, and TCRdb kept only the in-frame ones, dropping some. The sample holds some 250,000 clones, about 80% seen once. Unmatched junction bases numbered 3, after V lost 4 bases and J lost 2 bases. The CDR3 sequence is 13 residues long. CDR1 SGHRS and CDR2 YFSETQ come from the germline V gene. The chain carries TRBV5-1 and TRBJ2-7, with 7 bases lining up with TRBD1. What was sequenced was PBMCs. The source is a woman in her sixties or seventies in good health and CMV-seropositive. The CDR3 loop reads CASSPGQTYEQYF. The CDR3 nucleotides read TGCGCCAGCAGCCCGGGACAGACCTACGAGCAGTACTTC.